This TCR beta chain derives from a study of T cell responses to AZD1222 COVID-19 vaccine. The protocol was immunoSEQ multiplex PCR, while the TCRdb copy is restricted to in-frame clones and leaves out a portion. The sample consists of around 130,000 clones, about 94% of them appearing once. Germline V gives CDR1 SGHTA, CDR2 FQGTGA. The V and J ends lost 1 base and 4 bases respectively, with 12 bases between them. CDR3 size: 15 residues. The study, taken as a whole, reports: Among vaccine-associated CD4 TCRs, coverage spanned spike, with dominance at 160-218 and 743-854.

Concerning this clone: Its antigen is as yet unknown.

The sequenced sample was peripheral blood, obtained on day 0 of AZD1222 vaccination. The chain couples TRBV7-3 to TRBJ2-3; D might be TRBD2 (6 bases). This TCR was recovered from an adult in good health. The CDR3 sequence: CASSLSGGKADTQYF. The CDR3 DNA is TGTGCCAGCAGCTTAAGTGGAGGGAAAGCAGATACGCAGTATTTT.